A single sample is the source of the 30 T cell receptor beta chains below, sequenced in a study of blood T cell repertoires in COVID-19. Sequenced by immunoSEQ multiplex PCR; TCRdb stores in-frame clones only, minus some. Of about 180,000 clones listed, about 90% are singletons. The specimen sequenced was PBMCs or T cells enriched from blood (not recorded which). Receptors were obtained from a human donor with acute COVID-19. The donor label of this sample is uncertain.

The genes are TRBV7-2 and TRBJ1-2, with 8 bases that match TRBD1. This CDR3 contains 14 residues. The ends lost 5 bases at V and 4 bases at J; junction bases unmatched: 6. Germline CDR1 SGHTA, CDR2 FQGNSA. This CDR3 reads CASSRDRKSYGYTF. In DNA form, the CDR3 reads TGTGCCAGCAGCCGGGACAGGAAGTCCTATGGCTACACCTTC.

Remarks on this clone: Other nucleotide sequences from this sample produce the same CDR3. The rearrangement uses TRBV6-5 and TRBJ2-7; D is possibly TRBD2 (6 bases). Germline CDR1 is MNHEY and CDR2 is SVGAGI. CDR3 length equals 12 residues. Deletions cut 9 bases from V and 1 base from J, with 10 bases between. CDR3 sequence reads: CASRRGSYEQYF. As DNA, the CDR3 is TGTGCCAGTCGCCGGGGGTCCTACGAGCAGTACTTC.

The chain has TRBV4-2 and TRBJ2-7; weak D call: TRBD1 (6 bases). The length of the CDR3 is 14 residues. Trimming cost V 8 bases and J 4 bases, with 18 bases left between them. Germline values: CDR1 LGHNA, CDR2 YNFKEQ. CDR3 bases: TGTGCCAGCGGGGACGTACAGGGTGGTTACGAGCAGTACTTC. Its protein product is CASGDVQGGYEQYF.

The genes are TRBV19 and TRBJ2-2, with TRBD2 matching over 14 bases. CDR1 LNHDA and CDR2 SQIVND come from the germline V gene (reference sequence). The CDR3 is 18 residues long. Losses at the gene ends were 4 bases for V and 2 bases for J; bases not matched to a gene: 6. In DNA, the CDR3 is TGTGCCAGTAGTACCCCCGGGACTAGCGGGAGTAACACCGGGGAGCTGTTTTTT. Residues: CASSTPGTSGSNTGELFF.

The chain joins TRBV30 to TRBJ1-2; D possibly corresponds to TRBD1 (6 bases). CDR3 length: 12 amino acids. V was pared by 4 bases and J by 6 bases, with 12 bases between. Germline CDR1 and CDR2: GTSNPN and SVGIG (reference sequence). Written as DNA, the CDR3 is TGTGCCTGGAAGGGGAGGGGGGATGGCTACACCTTC. Translating it yields CAWKGRGDGYTF. Full variable domain (missing parts from reference TRBV30 and TRBJ1-2): SQTIHQWPATLVQPVGSPLSLECTVEGTSNPNLYWYRQAAGRGLQLLFYSVGIGQISSEVPQNLSASRPQDRQFILSSKKLLLSDSGFYLCAWKGRGDGYTFGSGTRLTVV.

This chain joins TRBV3-1 (or the pseudogene TRBV3-2) and TRBJ1-3; a possible D gene is TRBD1 (6 bases). This CDR3 has 13 residues. Trimming cost V 4 bases and J 8 bases, with 12 bases left between them. The germline gives CDR1 LGHDT, CDR2 YNNKEL (reference sequence). CDR3 coding DNA: TGTGCCAGCAGCCTTACAGGGAGGGACACCATATATTTT. Translation gives CASSLTGRDTIYF.

This CDR3 is CASKTGGDATNEKLFF. The CDR3 DNA follows: TGTGCCAGTAAGACAGGGGGGGATGCAACTAATGAAAAACTGTTTTTT. The chain employs TRBV27 and TRBJ1-4, with 9 bases identical to TRBD1. Losses at the gene ends were 9 bases for V and 0 bases for J; bases not matched to a gene: 8. This CDR3 spans 16 amino acids. Germline assignment: CDR1 MNHEY and CDR2 SMNVEV (reference sequence).

This chain joins TRBV5-1 and TRBJ2-7; 11 positions match TRBD2. CDR1 is SGHRS, CDR2 YFSETQ, per germline. This CDR3 is built from 20 residues. J gave up 6 bases and V 2 bases, and 22 bases lay outside the gene matches. The CDR3 DNA reads as TGCGCCAGCAGCTTCCCAGGGGACGTACAAATAGCGGGGGGGCCGAGCGAGCAGTACTTC. As protein: CASSFPGDVQIAGGPSEQYF.

The chain is built from TRBV9 and TRBJ1-3; a weak D match, TRBD1 (5 bases). Germline CDR1 reads SGDLS; CDR2 reads YYNGEE. Trimming cost V 3 bases and J 0 bases, with 13 bases left between them. CDR3 length equals 16 residues. This CDR3 reads CASSGTGLPSGNTIYF. CDR3 coding DNA: TGTGCCAGCAGCGGAACAGGCCTTCCCTCTGGAAACACCATATATTTT.

The chain combines TRBV23-1 with TRBJ2-7, with D possibly matching TRBD2 (6 bases). TRBV23-1 is reported as an ORF; its role is uncertain. This CDR3 has 14 amino acids. V gave up 4 bases and J gave up 3 bases, with 13 bases separating them. CDR3 nucleotide sequence: TGCGCCAGCAGTCTTGGGGGGATTTACTACGAGCAGTACTTC. Translated: CASSLGGIYYEQYF.

The chain recombines TRBV5-1 with TRBJ2-5; D gene unclear. The V end was cut by 0 bases, the J end by 4 bases, with 7 bases between. Per germline, CDR1 SGHRS and CDR2 YFSETQ. The CDR3 consists of 13 residues. The chain's CDR3 is CASSLELLETQYF. The CDR3 DNA reads as TGCGCCAGCAGCTTGGAATTACTAGAGACCCAGTACTTC. Full variable domain (remainder filled in from reference TRBV5-1 and TRBJ2-5): KAGVTQTPRYLIKTRGQQVTLSCSPISGHRSVSWYQQTPGQGLQFLFEYFSETQRNKGNFPGRFSGRQFSNSRSEMNVSTLELGDSALYLCASSLELLETQYFGPGTRLLVL.

The chain links TRBV13 to TRBJ2-4; D is possibly TRBD2 (7 bases). Trimming removed 5 bases from V and 7 bases from J, with 21 bases in between. The CDR3 has 16 amino acids. Germline V gene sequence: CDR1 PRHDT, CDR2 FYEKMQ (reference sequence). CDR3 sequence (DNA): TGTGCCAGCAGCCAATTACGTTCGGGGGGCCGGAACATTCAGTACTTC. Protein product: CASSQLRSGGRNIQYF.

This clone was detected many times. V gene TRBV5-4 combines with J gene TRBJ2-1; the D gene is possibly TRBD2 (6 bases). Germline-derived CDR1 and CDR2 are SGHNT and YYREEE (reference sequence). The length of the CDR3 is 15 residues. Deletions cut 4 bases from V and 6 bases from J, with 17 bases between. CDR3 amino acids: CASSLPGTSSNEQFF. In DNA form, the CDR3 reads TGTGCCAGCAGCCTACCCGGGACTTCAAGCAATGAGCAGTTCTTC. Looking up the rest from reference TRBV5-4 and TRBJ2-1 gives the full variable domain: ETGVTQSPTHLIKTRGQQVTLRCSSQSGHNTVSWYQQALGQGPQFIFQYYREEENGRGNFPPRFSGLQFPNYSSELNVNALELDDSALYLCASSLPGTSSNEQFFGPGTRLTVL.

The chain uses TRBV12-3 or TRBV12-4 and TRBJ2-7; D may be TRBD2 (5 bases). Trimming removed 3 bases at V and 3 bases at J, with 6 bases between. The CDR3 runs 12 residues. The CDR3: CASSFEGYEQYF. The CDR3 bases are TGTGCCAGCAGTTTTGAGGGCTACGAGCAGTACTTC.

This clone was seen a single time. The DNA for the CDR3 is TGCGCCAGCAGCTTGTTAGCAGGGGTTAGTTGGAACACTGAAGCTTTCTTT. Its protein product is CASSLLAGVSWNTEAFF. The chain combines TRBV5-1 with TRBJ1-1; D may be TRBD1 (6 bases). This CDR3 is built from 17 residues. CDR1 is SGHRS, CDR2 YFSETQ, per germline. The V end lost 1 base, the J end lost 1 base, and 17 bases lay between the germline ends.

V is TRBV19 and J is TRBJ2-5, with 15 bases lining up with TRBD2. The germline V gene encodes CDR1 LNHDA and CDR2 SQIVND (reference sequence). The junction had 15 bases not matched to a gene; V was cut back by 4 bases and J by 9 bases. CDR3 size: 18 residues. The DNA of the CDR3 is TGTGCCAGTAGTACTAATCTCGGACTAGCGGGGGGGACGGGCTCCCAGTACTTC. It codes for CASSTNLGLAGGTGSQYF.

The V call is TRBV10-1, the J call TRBJ2-1; 12 bases map to TRBD2. Germline V gene data show CDR1 as WNHNN and CDR2 as SYGVQD (reference sequence). CDR3 length equals 15 residues. After removal of 10 bases from V and 5 bases from J, the junction contained 9 bases not matched to a gene. The DNA of the CDR3 is TGCGCCACCTCGAAACTAGCGGGGGGCCACAATGAGCAGTTCTTC. It yields the protein CATSKLAGGHNEQFF.

The rearrangement joins TRBV13 to TRBJ2-2, with a possible D match to TRBD2 (6 bases). Germline V CDR1 and CDR2: PRHDT, FYEKMQ (reference sequence). Trimming stripped 4 bases from V and 8 bases from J, with 11 bases between. The CDR3 loop spans 13 amino acids. The CDR3 loop reads CASSYRGSGELFF. The CDR3 DNA reads TGTGCCAGCAGCTACCGGGGGTCTGGGGAGCTGTTTTTT.

This rearrangement joins TRBV5-6 to TRBJ1-1; maybe TRBD1 (6 bases). V was pared by 3 bases and J by 3 bases, with 18 bases between. CDR1 is SGHDT and CDR2 is YYEEEE in the germline V gene. This CDR3 has 16 residues. The DNA of the CDR3 is TGTGCCAGCAGCTGGCGACAGGTTTGGGCTGACACTGAAGCTTTCTTT. It translates to CASSWRQVWADTEAFF.

This clone was seen only a few times. The chain is built from TRBV14 and TRBJ2-7, with D maybe TRBD2 (6 bases). The CDR3 has 14 residues. V was trimmed by 5 bases and J by 0 bases, leaving 11 bases between them. In germline, CDR1 is SGHDN, CDR2 FVKESK. The CDR3 DNA sequence: TGTGCCAGCAGCGGGGAGGAGGGCTCCTACGAGCAGTACTTC. Translating gives CASSGEEGSYEQYF. The whole variable domain, remainder taken from reference TRBV14 and TRBJ2-7, is EAGVTQFPSHSVIEKGQTVTLRCDPISGHDNLYWYRRVMGKEIKFLLHFVKESKQDESGMPNNRFLAERTGGTYSTLKVQPAELEDSGVYFCASSGEEGSYEQYFGPGTRLTVT.

This CDR3 reads CASSQIQLTLGSGANVLTF. In nucleotides, the CDR3 is TGCGCCAGCAGCCAGATACAGCTTACCCTCGGCTCTGGGGCCAACGTCCTGACTTTC. V gene TRBV4-1 combines with J gene TRBJ2-6; no firm D call. V shed 3 bases and J shed 0 bases, with 18 bases lying between them. CDR1 and CDR2 (germline): MGHRA, YSYEKL. The CDR3 loop spans 19 amino acids.

The rearrangement uses TRBV11-3 and TRBJ2-1; unclear D gene. The CDR3 contains 15 residues. The germline V gene encodes CDR1 SGHNT and CDR2 YENEEA. The germline V and J ends were trimmed by 2 bases and 5 bases, with 13 bases remaining between them. In DNA form, the CDR3 reads TGTGCCAGCAGCTTAAGTTGGGCGAGAAACAATGAGCAGTTCTTC. Protein product: CASSLSWARNNEQFF.

The V call is TRBV30, the J call TRBJ2-7, with D possibly being TRBD2 (7 bases). CDR3 length equals 13 residues. The germline CDR1 and CDR2 sequences are GTSNPN and SVGIG (reference sequence). V was trimmed by 3 bases and J by 7 bases, leaving 16 bases between them. CDR3 coding DNA: TGTGCCTGGAGCCAGGCGGGGGCGAGTGAGCAGTACTTC. It is translated as CAWSQAGASEQYF.

Only one count was recorded for this clone. The V call is TRBV7-9, the J call TRBJ1-6; D is ambiguous. V lost 2 bases and J lost 7, with 9 bases in between. CDR3 length: 14 residues. Germline V lookup: CDR1 SEHNR, CDR2 FQNEAQ (reference sequence). CDR3 amino acids: CASSLTQANSPLHF. CDR3 DNA: TGTGCCAGCAGCTTAACCCAGGCGAATTCACCCCTCCACTTT.

CDR3 bases: TGTGCCAGCTCACCGGGTCAGACACCATTTTTATACTACAATGAGCAGTTCTTC. Its translation is CASSPGQTPFLYYNEQFF. V gene TRBV18 combines with J gene TRBJ2-1; D unclear. The CDR3 contains 18 residues. Trimming stripped 3 bases from V and 3 bases from J, with 21 bases between. CDR1 KGHSH and CDR2 LQKENI come from the germline V gene.

The J gene is TRBJ2-5, the V gene TRBV7-8; 8 positions match TRBD2. With V trimmed by 3 bases and J by 1 base, 4 bases remained unmatched. The CDR3 is made up of 15 amino acids. Germline CDR1 SGHVS, CDR2 FQNEAQ. CDR3 nucleotide sequence: TGTGCCAGCAGCTTCAAGCGGGGGTTCCAAGAGACCCAGTACTTC. Its translation is CASSFKRGFQETQYF.

This sequence joins TRBV25-1 and TRBJ1-1, with a weak D call TRBD1 (5 bases). CDR1 and CDR2 from the germline V gene are MGHDK and SYGVNS. This CDR3 is 13 amino acids long. V was trimmed by 7 bases and J by 2 bases, leaving 11 bases between them. CDR3 protein: CASTRTPNTEAFF. DNA for the CDR3: TGTGCCAGCACCCGGACACCAAACACTGAAGCTTTCTTT.

V gene TRBV3-1 (or the pseudogene TRBV3-2) combines with J gene TRBJ1-4, with 7 bases lining up with TRBD1. With V trimmed by 6 bases and J by 4 bases, 2 bases remained unmatched. CDR1 and CDR2 (germline): LGHDT, YNNKEL (reference sequence). The CDR3 is 13 amino acids. The DNA of the CDR3 is TGTGCCAGCAGACAGGGGAATAATGAAAAACTGTTTTTT. It encodes CASRQGNNEKLFF.

The gene calls are TRBV4-1 and TRBJ2-3; D is possibly TRBD2 (6 bases). The V and J ends lost 0 bases and 5 bases respectively, with 18 bases between them. The CDR3 extends over 17 amino acids. Germline CDR1 reads MGHRA; CDR2 reads YSYEKL. CDR3 nucleotides: TGCGCCAGCAGCCAAGATGGCGGGGCCTGGCCCCAAGATACGCAGTATTTT. Translation: CASSQDGGAWPQDTQYF.

In its sample, this clone was seen a few times. The chain links TRBV5-1 to TRBJ2-7; a possible D gene is TRBD1 (5 bases). The V gene's germline CDR1 is SGHRS and CDR2 YFSETQ. The CDR3 totals 14 residues. Trimming pared 5 bases from V and 2 bases from J, leaving 14 bases between. Here the CDR3 reads CASREGVNTYEQYF. CDR3 DNA sequence: TGCGCCAGCAGGGAAGGGGTAAACACCTACGAGCAGTACTTC. The full variable domain, its missing parts supplied by reference TRBV5-1 and TRBJ2-7, is KAGVTQTPRYLIKTRGQQVTLSCSPISGHRSVSWYQQTPGQGLQFLFEYFSETQRNKGNFPGRFSGRQFSNSRSEMNVSTLELGDSALYLCASREGVNTYEQYFGPGTRLTVT.